This T cell receptor beta chain was observed in a study of blood T cell repertoires in COVID-19. The overall study: Acute and convalescent COVID-19 samples came from the United States, Italy and Spain.

Original handling: Reference gene primer amplification gave estimated nucleated cell counts. Some clones are missing from TCRdb's copy, which holds only in-frame ones; the method was immunoSEQ multiplex PCR. D and trimming were read from the DNA, whereas the V and J calls and clone size are those reported in that table. This sample has some 240,000 clones, with about 86% found just once. This clone occurred a few times. The sample was peripheral blood. This clonotype was sampled from an elderly woman with acute or convalescent COVID-19.

The CDR3, as DNA: TGTGCCAGCAGTGAAGCGGCGGCCGGGGTGGGGAATTCACCCCTCCACTTT. Translation: CASSEAAAGVGNSPLHF. V and J are TRBV6-1 and TRBJ1-6; D not certain. The CDR3 runs to 17 residues. Germline loops: CDR1 MNHNS, CDR2 SASEGT. V was shortened by 0 bases and J by 7 bases, with 16 bases between the two germline ends.